This T cell receptor beta chain was captured in a study of CD8 T cells in Susac syndrome. The CDR3 length is 14 residues. With V trimmed by 6 bases and J by 3 bases, 6 bases remained unmatched. Germline CDR1 PRHDT, CDR2 FYEKMQ (reference sequence). Susac syndrome patients met recently defined diagnostic criteria for definite or probable disease. Negative isolation yielded CD8+ and CD4+ T cells; FACS enriched TEMRA cells. When the RNA was reverse transcribed, random hexamers were used with an input of roughly 0.45 to 1 ug. TCR beta CDR3 was amplified by immunoSEQ covering 54 Vbeta and 13 Jbeta. TCRdb itself ran the immunoSEQ multiplex PCR reads through MiXCR, one entry per CDR3 protein. The table has around 200,000 distinct CDR3 sequences, roughly 94% seen once; the top ten hold about 0.17%.

The V gene is TRBV13, the J gene TRBJ2-7, with 9 bases matching TRBD1. Specimen: CD8+ T cells from PBMCs. The source is a human donor with Susac syndrome. As DNA, the CDR3 is TGTGCCAGCAGTTCCCGGGACAGGGACTACGAGCAGTACTTC. This translates into CASSSRDRDYEQYF.